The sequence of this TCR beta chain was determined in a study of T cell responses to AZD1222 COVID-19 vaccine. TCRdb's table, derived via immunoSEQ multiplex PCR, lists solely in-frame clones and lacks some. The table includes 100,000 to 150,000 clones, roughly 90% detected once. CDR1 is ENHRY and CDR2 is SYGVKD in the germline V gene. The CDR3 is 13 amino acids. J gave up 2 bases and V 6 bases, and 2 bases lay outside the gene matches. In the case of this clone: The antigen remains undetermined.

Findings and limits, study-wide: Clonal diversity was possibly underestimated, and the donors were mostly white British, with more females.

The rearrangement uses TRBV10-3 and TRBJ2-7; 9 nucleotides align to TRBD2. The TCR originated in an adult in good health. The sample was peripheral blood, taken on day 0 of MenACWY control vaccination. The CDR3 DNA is TGTGCCATCAGCTTAGCGGGAGCCTACGAGCAGTACTTC. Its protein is CAISLAGAYEQYF.